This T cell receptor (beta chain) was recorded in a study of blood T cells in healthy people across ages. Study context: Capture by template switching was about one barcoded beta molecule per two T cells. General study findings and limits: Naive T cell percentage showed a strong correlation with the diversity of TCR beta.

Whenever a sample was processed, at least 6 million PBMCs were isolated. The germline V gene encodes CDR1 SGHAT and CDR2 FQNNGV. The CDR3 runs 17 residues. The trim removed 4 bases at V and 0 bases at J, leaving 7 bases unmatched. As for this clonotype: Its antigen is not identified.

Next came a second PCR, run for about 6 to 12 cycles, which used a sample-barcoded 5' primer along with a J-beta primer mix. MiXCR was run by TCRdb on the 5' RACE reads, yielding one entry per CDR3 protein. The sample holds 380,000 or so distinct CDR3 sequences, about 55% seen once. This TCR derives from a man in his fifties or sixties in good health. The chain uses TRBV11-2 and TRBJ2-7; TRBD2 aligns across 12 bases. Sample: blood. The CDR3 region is CASSWTSTSGSSYEQYF. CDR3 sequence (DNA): TGTGCCAGCAGCTGGACTTCGACTAGCGGGAGCTCCTACGAGCAGTACTTC. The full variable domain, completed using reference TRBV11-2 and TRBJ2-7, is EAGVAQSPRYKIIEKRQSVAFWCNPISGHATLYWYQQILGQGPKLLIQFQNNGVVDDSQLPKDRFSAERLKGVDSTLKIQPAKLEDSAVYLCASSWTSTSGSSYEQYFGPGTRLTVT.